These 3 T cell receptor beta chains came from one sample sequenced in a study of regulatory T cells in long-lasting Graves disease. The time point denotes: newly diagnosed GD, antithyroid drugs for less than 3 months. The TCR library was prepared using RNA isolated from PBMCs. In building TCR beta libraries, iRepertoire HTBI primers were used together with Arm-PCR of CDR3 regions. TCRdb reprocessed the multiplex PCR reads via MiXCR and lists one record per CDR3 protein. The repertoire holds about 440,000 distinct CDR3 sequences, with roughly 17% as singletons. Another study also made use of these data, one on T cells in Graves' hyperthyroidism and ophthalmopathy.

The specimen was peripheral blood mononuclear cells (PBMCs), collected at new diagnosis, from a patient treated with antithyroid drugs. These receptors were obtained from a woman younger than 30 with Graves disease.

This clonotype occurred many times. The chain uses TRBV28 and TRBJ2-3, with 7 bases identical to TRBD1. The CDR3 totals 20 residues. CDR1 and CDR2 from the germline V gene are MDHEN and SYDVKM. J gave up 2 bases and V 5 bases, and 22 bases lay outside the gene matches. The CDR3 here is CASSGGPGTERKLFTDTQYF. CDR3 DNA sequence: TGTGCCAGCAGTGGCGGGCCGGGGACAGAAAGAAAGCTTTTCACAGATACGCAGTATTTT.

This clonotype came up a few times. The CDR3 coding sequence is TGCAGCGGATTAACAGGGTACGAGCAGTACTTC. Translating it yields CSGLTGYEQYF. The chain links TRBV29-1 to TRBJ2-7, with a tentative D call TRBD1 (6 bases). This CDR3 spans 11 amino acids. Germline lookup yields CDR1 SQVTM and CDR2 ANQGSEA. The ends were cut back, 7 bases at V and 4 bases at J, with 11 bases in the middle.

This clonotype was counted a few times. The V gene is TRBV2, the J gene TRBJ1-5; D gene ambiguous. The length of the CDR3 is 14 residues. The V end was cut by 6 bases, the J end by 9 bases, with 18 bases between. CDR1 is SNHLY and CDR2 is FYNNEI in the germline V gene. The CDR3 coding sequence is TGTGCCAGCAGATTCCCGGGCCCCGAGTTGCCCCAGCATTTT. The encoded protein is CASRFPGPELPQHF.